These 21 T cell receptor beta chains were sequenced from one sample in a study of blood T cell repertoires in COVID-19. Using immunoSEQ multiplex PCR, the repertoire was profiled, and TCRdb retains in-frame clones only, with some absent. Among approximately 70,000 clones, roughly 86% were seen once, and the ten largest hold roughly 13%. Sequencing was done on a sample of peripheral blood. These receptors originate from a woman aged 60-70 years with acute or convalescent COVID-19.

V is TRBV5-1 and J is TRBJ2-5; 14 bases line up with TRBD2. Germline CDR1 and CDR2: SGHRS and YFSETQ. Losses at the gene ends were 4 bases for V and 5 bases for J; bases not matched to a gene: 10. This CDR3 has 17 residues. Written as DNA, the CDR3 is TGCGCCAGCAGCCTCGGACTAGCGGGGGGAAGAGAGGAGACCCAGTACTTC. It yields the protein CASSLGLAGGREETQYF.

V usage is TRBV5-1 and J usage is TRBJ2-2; 11 positions match TRBD1. J gave up 3 bases and V 0 bases, and 4 bases lay outside the gene matches. Germline V gives CDR1 SGHRS, CDR2 YFSETQ. The CDR3 is 17 residues long. The CDR3 sequence is CASSLVRTGGHTGELFF. For the CDR3, the DNA is TGCGCCAGCAGCTTGGTACGGACAGGGGGCCACACCGGGGAGCTGTTTTTT.

Here the CDR3 DNA reads TGTGCCAGCAGCAGGATAATTGGAGAAAAACTGTTTTTT. It codes for CASSRIIGEKLFF. The V and J genes are TRBV6-6 and TRBJ1-4; D remains unclear. The germline V gene encodes CDR1 MNHNY and CDR2 SVGAGI (reference sequence). Trimming left V 6 bases short and J 8 bases short, with 13 bases between. The CDR3 covers 13 residues.

This clone was seen more than once but under ten times. The J gene is TRBJ2-2, the V gene TRBV3-1 (or the pseudogene TRBV3-2); possibly TRBD2 for D (5 bases). Trimming removed 0 bases from V and 0 bases from J, with 11 bases in between. This CDR3 spans 17 amino acids. Germline CDR1 reads LGHDT; CDR2 reads YNNKEL (reference sequence). CDR3 bases: TGTGCCAGCAGCCAAGATTGGGAGACTACGAACACCGGGGAGCTGTTTTTT. This translates into CASSQDWETTNTGELFF.

The J gene is TRBJ2-7, the V gene TRBV28; the match to TRBD2 covers 15 bases. Germline lookup yields CDR1 MDHEN and CDR2 SYDVKM. The CDR3 has 17 residues. Trimming cost V 0 bases and J 4 bases; bases outside gene matches: 4. The CDR3 protein is CASSLWGLAGGFYEQYF. The CDR3 coding sequence is TGTGCCAGCAGTTTATGGGGACTAGCGGGGGGTTTTTACGAGCAGTACTTC.

The chain has TRBV6-5 and TRBJ2-7; 8 nucleotides align to TRBD1. The CDR3 sequence is 13 residues long. V was pared by 6 bases and J by 3 bases, with 4 bases of the junction left unmatched. Germline V gene lookup returns CDR1 MNHEY and CDR2 SVGAGI. In DNA form, the CDR3 reads TGTGCCAGCAGCCGACAGGGGAGCTACGAGCAGTACTTC. It translates to CASSRQGSYEQYF.

J is TRBJ1-2 and V is TRBV27; the match to TRBD1 covers 9 bases. With V trimmed by 5 bases and J by 11 bases, 9 bases remained unmatched. Germline assignment: CDR1 MNHEY and CDR2 SMNVEV (reference sequence). The CDR3 totals 13 residues. The CDR3, as DNA: TGTGCCAGCAGTCCGCGAGGACAGGGGCGGTACACCTTC. Protein product: CASSPRGQGRYTF.

The CDR3 region is CASSLDLAGGTEAFF. The CDR3 bases are TGCGCCAGCAGCTTGGACCTAGCAGGGGGCACTGAAGCTTTCTTT. This sequence joins TRBV5-1 and TRBJ1-1, with 7 bases matching TRBD1. V dropped 0 bases and J dropped 4; count of bases not matched to a gene: 6. CDR1 SGHRS and CDR2 YFSETQ come from the germline V gene. The CDR3 loop spans 15 amino acids.

The J gene is TRBJ2-4, the V gene TRBV9; TRBD1 matches at 8 bases. Germline V CDR1 and CDR2: SGDLS, YYNGEE. This CDR3 is 14 amino acids long. Trimming removed 4 bases from V and 8 bases from J; junction bases left unmatched: 8. CDR3 loop: CASSPRTGFDIQYF. The DNA for the CDR3 is TGTGCCAGCAGCCCTCGGACAGGGTTCGACATTCAGTACTTC.

The chain employs TRBV3-1 (or the pseudogene TRBV3-2) and TRBJ1-2; the D gene is possibly TRBD1 (6 bases). Germline V lookup: CDR1 LGHDT, CDR2 YNNKEL (reference sequence). There are 13 residues in the CDR3. The V end lost 0 bases, the J end lost 6 bases, and 8 bases lay between the germline ends. The CDR3 region has the DNA TGTGCCAGCAGCCAAGATCGGACAGATGGCTACACCTTC. Protein sequence: CASSQDRTDGYTF.

This chain links TRBV7-8 with TRBJ2-7; 11 bases map to TRBD2. J was trimmed by 5 bases and V by 5 bases; bases with no gene match: 11. Germline V CDR1 and CDR2: SGHVS, FQNEAQ. The CDR3 has 16 amino acids. The CDR3 region is CASSDERLAGNHEQYF. CDR3 nucleotides: TGTGCCAGCAGCGATGAAAGACTAGCGGGGAATCACGAGCAGTACTTC.

The J gene is TRBJ2-7, the V gene TRBV20-1; 7 bases are shared with TRBD1. The CDR3 length is 15 residues. Germline V CDR1 and CDR2: DFQATT, SNEGSKA (reference sequence). The trim removed 3 bases at V and 4 bases at J, leaving 12 bases unmatched. CDR3 nucleotides: TGCAGTGCTAGTGGGGGTGGGACAGCCGCTTACGAGCAGTACTTC. Its protein product is CSASGGGTAAYEQYF.

The chain is built from TRBV5-1 and TRBJ2-3; 9 bases match TRBD2. This CDR3 has 18 residues. J was trimmed by 0 bases and V by 3 bases; bases with no gene match: 11. Germline V CDR1 and CDR2: SGHRS, YFSETQ. In nucleotides, the CDR3 is TGCGCCAGCAGCTCGATTGGCGGGGGGGGCCCTAGCACAGATACGCAGTATTTT. It codes for CASSSIGGGGPSTDTQYF.

The chain links TRBV9 to TRBJ2-7; the D gene is possibly TRBD2 (5 bases). Germline-derived CDR1 and CDR2 are SGDLS and YYNGEE. V gave up 0 bases and J gave up 2 bases, with 9 bases separating them. The CDR3 contains 14 residues. This chain's CDR3 is CASSVAGNPYEQYF. The CDR3 DNA follows: TGTGCCAGCAGCGTAGCGGGGAATCCCTACGAGCAGTACTTC.

This chain connects TRBV27 to TRBJ2-6; D is perhaps TRBD2 (6 bases). Germline CDR1 is MNHEY and CDR2 is SMNVEV (reference sequence). The CDR3 consists of 18 residues. The ends were cut back, 3 bases at V and 0 bases at J, with 15 bases in the middle. CDR3 in DNA: TGTGCCAGCAGTTTGACGTGGCGGGGTAGCTCTGGGGCCAACGTCCTGACTTTC. Translating it yields CASSLTWRGSSGANVLTF.

CDR3 DNA sequence: TGTGCCACCAGTGTGGGCCCAGTTAACACAGATACGCAGTATTTT. The encoded protein is CATSVGPVNTDTQYF. The chain couples TRBV24-1 to TRBJ2-3, with D unresolved. The CDR3 is 15 residues long. Germline V gene sequence: CDR1 KGHDR, CDR2 SFDVKD. The V and J ends lost 5 bases and 2 bases respectively, with 13 bases between them.

The chain combines TRBV6-4 with TRBJ1-1; D call uncertain. The CDR3 has 15 amino acids. The ends were cut back, 6 bases at V and 4 bases at J, with 18 bases in the middle. Germline lookup yields CDR1 MRHNA and CDR2 SNTAGT. In DNA, the CDR3 is TGTGCCAGCAGGCGAAACAGTGCCCAATCCACTGAAGCTTTCTTT. Translated, it gives CASRRNSAQSTEAFF.

The chain joins TRBV19 to TRBJ2-2; 9 nucleotides agree with TRBD1. Germline values: CDR1 LNHDA, CDR2 SQIVND (reference sequence). The trim removed 8 bases at V and 5 bases at J, leaving 12 bases unmatched. The CDR3 runs to 16 residues. The CDR3 coding sequence is TGTGCCAGTTATAGTCGGGGGACAGGGTTGACCGGGGAGCTGTTTTTT. Residues: CASYSRGTGLTGELFF.

The chain combines TRBV7-2 with TRBJ2-4; 10 bases agree with TRBD2. V shed 1 base and J 1 base; nucleotides not matched to a gene: 4. The CDR3 has 17 residues. Germline CDR1 is SGHTA and CDR2 is FQGNSA. CDR3 sequence (DNA): TGTGCCAGCAGCTTAGACGGTAGCGGGGGGGCCAAAAACATTCAGTACTTC. Translated, it gives CASSLDGSGGAKNIQYF.

The chain has TRBV5-1 and TRBJ2-2; 12 bases fit TRBD2. In germline, CDR1 is SGHRS, CDR2 YFSETQ. Trimming at V came to 0 bases and at J to 0 bases, leaving 6 bases not matched to a gene. This CDR3 spans 19 amino acids. CDR3 DNA: TGCGCCAGCAGCTTGGGATGGACTAGCGGGGAGACGAACACCGGGGAGCTGTTTTTT. Encoded protein: CASSLGWTSGETNTGELFF.

The chain links TRBV18 to TRBJ1-2; D might be TRBD1 (5 bases). Germline V gene data show CDR1 as KGHSH and CDR2 as LQKENI. This CDR3 is built from 13 residues. Trimming stripped 3 bases from V and 3 bases from J, with 8 bases between. CDR3 sequence reads: CASSPDRDYGYTF. CDR3 nucleotides: TGTGCCAGCTCACCCGACAGAGACTATGGCTACACCTTC.